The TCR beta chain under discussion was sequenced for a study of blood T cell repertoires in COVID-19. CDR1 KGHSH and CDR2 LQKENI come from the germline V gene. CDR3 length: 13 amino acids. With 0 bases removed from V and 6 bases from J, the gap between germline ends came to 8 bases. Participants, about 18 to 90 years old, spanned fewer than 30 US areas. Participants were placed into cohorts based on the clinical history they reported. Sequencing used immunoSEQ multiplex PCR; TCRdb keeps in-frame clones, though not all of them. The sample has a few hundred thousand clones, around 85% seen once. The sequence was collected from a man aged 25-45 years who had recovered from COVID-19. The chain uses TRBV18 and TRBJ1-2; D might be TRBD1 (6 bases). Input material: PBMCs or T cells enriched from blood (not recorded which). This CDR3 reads CASSPPGGHGYTF. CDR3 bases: TGTGCCAGCTCACCACCGGGGGGGCATGGCTACACCTTC.